What follows are 11 T cell receptor beta chains derived from one specimen sequenced in a study of blood T cell repertoires in COVID-19. Generated by immunoSEQ multiplex PCR, the TCRdb table keeps only in-frame clones and is missing some. The sample holds roughly 300,000 clones, approximately 90% seen once. Sequencing was performed on PBMCs or T cells enriched from blood (not recorded which). These TCRs come from a woman aged 25 to 45 who had recovered from COVID-19.

The genes are TRBV19 and TRBJ1-5, with D unresolved. The V gene lost 3 bases and the J gene lost 3 bases, with 15 bases spanning the gap. The CDR3 spans 16 residues. The germline gives CDR1 LNHDA, CDR2 SQIVND (reference sequence). CDR3 region: CASSMGVWDTNQPQHF. CDR3 nucleotide sequence: TGTGCCAGTAGTATGGGAGTGTGGGATACCAATCAGCCCCAGCATTTT.

The rearrangement joins TRBV5-4 to TRBJ1-4, with 7 bases fitting TRBD1. Germline CDR1 and CDR2: SGHNT and YYREEE (reference sequence). The trim removed 9 bases at V and 8 bases at J, leaving 10 bases unmatched. The CDR3 length is 13 residues. CDR3 DNA sequence: TGTGCCACCCAGGACAGGAGGCAGGAAAAACTGTTTTTT. Translation gives CATQDRRQEKLFF.

The V and J genes are TRBV4-2 and TRBJ1-1; TRBD1 is a possible D gene (6 bases). V was trimmed by 1 base and J by 1 base, leaving 13 bases between them. Looked up from germline, CDR1 is LGHNA and CDR2 is YNFKEQ. There are 16 residues in the CDR3. The CDR3 DNA is TGTGCCAGCAGCCAAGCGGGGGGCCTGAAGAACACTGAAGCTTTCTTT. The encoded protein is CASSQAGGLKNTEAFF.

The V and J genes are TRBV2 and TRBJ1-5; the match to TRBD1 covers 10 bases. The CDR3 has 15 amino acids. V trimming: 4 bases; J trimming: 4 bases; junction bases outside the gene matches: 4. Germline loops: CDR1 SNHLY, CDR2 FYNNEI. Here the CDR3 reads CASSGDRGWNQPQHF. The DNA of the CDR3 is TGTGCCAGCAGTGGGGACAGGGGCTGGAATCAGCCCCAGCATTTT.

This chain joins TRBV5-1 and TRBJ2-5; D gene ambiguous. Trimming took 2 bases from V and 3 from J, leaving 2 bases between them. The CDR3 contains 11 residues. Germline CDR1 reads SGHRS; CDR2 reads YFSETQ. The CDR3 loop is CASSFKETQYF. DNA for the CDR3: TGCGCCAGCAGCTTCAAAGAGACCCAGTACTTC.

The chain recombines TRBV11-2 with TRBJ2-2; 7 bases align to TRBD2. The V gene's germline CDR1 is SGHAT and CDR2 FQNNGV. The V segment lost 5 bases and the J segment 6 bases; nucleotides outside the gene matches: 9. This CDR3 region has 15 residues. CDR3 bases: TGTGCCAGCAGCCAGAGGTCCGGGAGGCCCGGGGAGCTGTTTTTT. Its protein is CASSQRSGRPGELFF.

The chain is built from TRBV15 and TRBJ2-5; a possible D gene is TRBD2 (7 bases). Germline CDR1 is LNHNV and CDR2 is YYDKDF (reference sequence). V was trimmed by 0 bases and J by 5 bases, leaving 13 bases between them. The CDR3 is 15 residues long. This CDR3 reads CATSRDGGAYETQYF. Written as DNA, the CDR3 is TGTGCCACCAGCAGAGATGGGGGGGCGTATGAGACCCAGTACTTC.

This clone was seen only a few times. This sequence joins TRBV5-1 and TRBJ1-2; TRBD1 matches 7 bases. The V gene end was trimmed by 0 bases and the J gene end by 3 bases; junction bases not matched to a gene: 2. Germline CDR1 is SGHRS and CDR2 is YFSETQ. The CDR3 has 14 residues. The CDR3 coding sequence is TGCGCCAGCAGCTTGGACCAGGGGGACTATGGCTACACCTTC. It codes for CASSLDQGDYGYTF.

The rearrangement joins TRBV7-2 to TRBJ1-5, with D tentatively TRBD1 (5 bases). Looked up from germline, CDR1 is SGHTA and CDR2 is FQGNSA. The V end was cut by 5 bases, the J end by 5 bases, with 16 bases between. The CDR3 covers 15 residues. The CDR3 reads CASSLDSLLDQPQHF. CDR3 coding DNA: TGTGCCAGCAGCCTCGACAGCCTTTTGGATCAGCCCCAGCATTTT.

The chain uses TRBV18 and TRBJ2-7; TRBD1 aligns across 8 bases. The CDR3 has 12 amino acids. CDR1 and CDR2 from the germline V gene are KGHSH and LQKENI. After removal of 8 bases from V and 2 bases from J, the junction contained 2 bases not matched to a gene. The CDR3 spells CASTQGAYEQYF. The CDR3, as DNA: TGTGCCAGCACACAGGGGGCCTACGAGCAGTACTTC.

The J gene is TRBJ1-2, the V gene TRBV6-4; possible D gene TRBD1, 6 bases. Germline-derived CDR1 and CDR2 are MRHNA and SNTAGT. The CDR3 spans 16 residues. V was shortened by 0 bases and J by 3 bases, with 14 bases between the two germline ends. The chain's CDR3 is CASSDSRQGLDYGYTF. Written as DNA, the CDR3 is TGTGCCAGCAGTGACTCAAGGCAGGGGTTGGACTATGGCTACACCTTC.